This record looks at one TCR beta chain sequence and its context. This clone was seen only a few times. Its cognate antigen has yet to be identified. The record has no base qualities; no much larger clone is one base away. Library preparation employed the immunoSEQ multiplex PCR assay. RNA was extracted from all samples and reverse transcribed into cDNA, which served as template for TCR sequencing. First-strand cDNA was synthesized using SuperScript III with a 2:1 mix of oligo-dT and random hexamers. A synthetic immune receptor repertoire was used to measure amplification bias, and any remaining bias was corrected computationally. Regarding the original processing steps: Raw reads were preprocessed to remove errors, and CDR3 was defined by IMGT conventions from the conserved cysteine to phenylalanine. Clonality was computed by normalizing Shannon entropy by log2 of the number of productive unique TCRs and subtracting the result from 1. Whether each scalp clone was CD4 or CD8 was inferred by checking scalp TCRbeta sequences against the CD4 and CD8 repertoires from sorted blood. The immuneACCESS repertoire file appears here via TCRdb, limited to in-frame rearrangements. These files lack a portion of the clones; in checked studies, under half of the deficit traces to unresolved V genes, and the cause of the others is not known. V, J and clone size reflect that table, while D and trimming were determined from the DNA. A total of some 210,000 clones appear in this sample, about three fifths of them only once. The ten biggest clones cover 0.45% of the sample.

V is pruned by 2 bases and J by 0 bases, leaving 5 bases of the junction without a gene match. Measured from the cysteine to the phenylalanine, the CDR3 is 17 residues long. Kept here is only the CDR3 DNA, which spans 51 bases and is read in frame from base 1. CDR1 and CDR2, per the germline V gene (reference sequence), are LNHNV and YYDKDF. What this sample's time point label stands for: baseline before oral tofacitinib. From alopecia areata patients, peripheral blood was collected along with lesional scalp punch biopsies. PBMCs were separated by density centrifugation and stained for CD3, CD4 and CD8, after which CD4+ and CD8+ T cells were sorted on a FACSAria. These data originate in a study of CD8+ T cells in alopecia areata (dated by TCRdb to the late 2010s). Some background on the complete study: The treated patients, all with moderate-to-severe alopecia areata, were enrolled in an open-label pilot trial of oral tofacitinib given at 5 to 10 mg twice daily. Tofacitinib was administered for 6 to 18 months, and 6 months of follow-up off drug were then conducted to assess delayed response and recurrence. High-throughput TCRbeta sequencing was used to examine T cell clonal expansion in alopecia areata in both the C3H/HeJ mouse model and human patients. On the human side, TCRbeta sequencing was run on scalp tissue and on sorted CD4+ and CD8+ peripheral blood T cells from healthy controls and from alopecia areata patients with either patchy or totalis/universalis disease. Tofacitinib-treated patients had biopsies at baseline and at 4 and 24 weeks of treatment, with a later scalp biopsy in several patients. Clonality in the scalp was compared among normal scalp (n=4), patchy alopecia areata scalp (n=8), and alopecia totalis/universalis scalp (n=8). RNA was extracted with the PAXgene miRNA kit for fixed scalp, the miRNeasy kit for PBMCs, and the RNeasy kit for mouse skin. TCRbeta CDR3 regions were amplified by immunoSEQ multiplex PCR using 35 Vbeta forward and 13 Jbeta reverse primers. Beyond this particular receptor, the publication reports: TCR sequences shared between patients were less clear than in mice, possibly partly because of HLA diversity in the patient population. Higher clonality and more expanded CD8+ clones were observed in lesional scalp than in normal scalp, particularly in alopecia totalis/universalis, a finding suggestive of antigenic drive. Resident alphabeta T cells in normal human skin are also sequenced, complicating scalp TCR repertoire analysis, unlike mouse skin dominated by gammadelta T cells.

The receptor comes from a human donor with alopecia areata. This material consisted of CD4+ T cells sorted from blood, taken at week 0. The chain is assembled from TRBV15 and TRBJ1-2, and 11 junction bases match TRBD1. The nucleotide sequence reads TGTGCCACCAGCAGAAGCGGACAGGGGGCTGCTAACTATGGCTACACCTTC. Translated, this is CATSRSGQGAANYGYTF. The full variable domain, with segments outside the CDR3 supplied by the reference TRBV15 and TRBJ1-2 proteins, appears as DAMVIQNPRYQVTQFGKPVTLSCSQTLNHNVMYWYQQKSSQAPKLLFHYYDKDFNNEADTPDNFQSRRPNTSFCFLDIRSPGLGDTAMYLCATSRSGQGAANYGYTFGSGTRLTVV.